Listed here are 23 T cell receptor beta chains from one sample, sequenced in a study of T-cell memory formation after mild COVID-19. TCRdb used MiXCR to reprocess the 5' RACE reads, holding one entry per CDR3 protein. The sample records about 400,000 distinct CDR3 sequences, roughly 15% being singletons. Sequencing was carried out using PBMCs or a T cell subset sorted from them (not recorded which). Receptor source: a man between 18 and 35 years old who had mild COVID-19 (a few samples of this study predate the infection). Cell type and time point are not known.

This clonotype came up a few times. V gene TRBV10-3 combines with J gene TRBJ1-3; D is possibly TRBD1 (5 bases). CDR3 length: 16 amino acids. The ends were cut back, 9 bases at V and 4 bases at J, with 22 bases in the middle. Per the germline V gene, CDR1 is ENHRY and CDR2 is SYGVKD. Here the CDR3 DNA reads TGTGCCATGGGCCGGGACGGGATTGCAGCCGGAAACACCATATATTTT. Its translation: CAMGRDGIAAGNTIYF.

The chain recombines TRBV4-3 with TRBJ2-7; TRBD1 might be the D (6 bases). The CDR3 length is 15 residues. Germline assignment: CDR1 LGHNA and CDR2 YSLEER. V was shortened by 3 bases and J by 3 bases, with 15 bases between the two germline ends. CDR3 loop: CASSHVHRVHYEQYV. The CDR3 DNA reads as TGCGCCAGCAGCCATGTCCACAGGGTTCACTACGAGCAGTACGTC.

The chain recombines TRBV19 with TRBJ2-2, with D hard to call. There are 11 residues in the CDR3. V was pared by 5 bases and J by 7 bases, with 5 bases between. Per germline, CDR1 LNHDA and CDR2 SQIVND (reference sequence). CDR3 in amino acids: CASSQNGELFF. CDR3 bases: TGTGCCAGTAGTCAAAACGGGGAGCTGTTTTTT.

The chain employs TRBV6-6 and TRBJ1-2; tentatively, D is TRBD1 (5 bases). Looked up from germline, CDR1 is MNHNY and CDR2 is SVGAGI (reference sequence). The CDR3 has 16 amino acids. V was clipped by 0 bases and J by 4 bases, with 15 bases between them. The chain's CDR3 is CASSYSEGRGSYGYTF. CDR3 in DNA: TGTGCCAGCAGTTACTCAGAGGGTAGGGGCAGCTATGGCTACACCTTC.

This clonotype has a handful of counts. The rearrangement uses TRBV28 and TRBJ1-1; D uncertain. CDR1 and CDR2 from the germline V gene are MDHEN and SYDVKM. The V end lost 6 bases, the J end lost 11 bases, and 10 bases lay between the germline ends. This CDR3 spans 10 amino acids. CDR3 in amino acids: CASSRLNAFF. CDR3 nucleotides: TGTGCCAGCAGCCGCCTGAATGCTTTCTTT. Full variable domain (outside the CDR3, taken from reference TRBV28 and TRBJ1-1): DVKVTQSSRYLVKRTGEKVFLECVQDMDHENMFWYRQDPGLGLRLIYFSYDVKMKEKGDIPEGYSVSREKKERFSLILESASTNQTSMYLCASSRLNAFFGQGTRLTVV.

CDR3 nucleotides: TGTGCCAGCAGTTACAAATCTTTCACAGGGGAGCCCTATGGCTACACCTTC. Translating gives CASSYKSFTGEPYGYTF. The gene calls are TRBV6-5 and TRBJ1-2; 7 nucleotides line up with TRBD1. In germline, CDR1 is MNHEY, CDR2 SVGAGI. The trim removed 2 bases at V and 4 bases at J, leaving 13 bases unmatched. The CDR3 loop spans 17 amino acids.

This chain joins TRBV4-2 and TRBJ2-6; D is possibly TRBD1 or TRBD2 (5 bases each). Germline lookup yields CDR1 LGHNA and CDR2 YNFKEQ. V gave up 1 base and J gave up 0 bases, with 13 bases separating them. CDR3 length: 18 amino acids. Here the CDR3 reads CASSQGIGTASGANVLTF. For the CDR3, the DNA is TGTGCCAGCAGCCAAGGGATAGGGACGGCCTCTGGGGCCAACGTCCTGACTTTC.

The chain recombines TRBV11-2 with TRBJ2-3, with TRBD1 matching 8 bases. Germline V gene data show CDR1 as SGHAT and CDR2 as FQNNGV. The CDR3 contains 15 residues. Germline trimming cut 1 base from V and 2 bases from J; bases unmatched to any gene: 2. DNA of the CDR3: TGTGCCAGCAGCTTAGGGACAGGGCTCACAGATACGCAGTATTTT. Its protein product is CASSLGTGLTDTQYF. Complete variable domain (other parts from reference TRBV11-2 and TRBJ2-3): EAGVAQSPRYKIIEKRQSVAFWCNPISGHATLYWYQQILGQGPKLLIQFQNNGVVDDSQLPKDRFSAERLKGVDSTLKIQPAKLEDSAVYLCASSLGTGLTDTQYFGPGTRLTVL.

This chain connects TRBV6-5 to TRBJ2-7; weak D call: TRBD2 (6 bases). The V end was cut by 2 bases, the J end by 1 base, with 9 bases between. CDR3 size: 14 residues. Germline CDR1 and CDR2: MNHEY and SVGAGI. CDR3 DNA sequence: TGTGCCAGCAGTTACGTGGAGGGGTCCTACGAGCAGTACTTC. It is translated as CASSYVEGSYEQYF.

This clonotype was detected many times. The CDR3 protein is CASSLYSSTNTGELFF. The CDR3 region has the DNA TGTGCCAGCAGCTTATACAGCAGCACGAACACCGGGGAGCTGTTTTTT. The chain couples TRBV7-6 to TRBJ2-2; no clear D gene. The CDR3 spans 16 residues. Germline V CDR1 and CDR2: SGHVS, FNYEAQ. V was cut by 2 bases and J by 0 bases, with 10 bases left in between.

In its sample, this clonotype was seen a few times. J is TRBJ1-1 and V is TRBV7-9; the match to TRBD1 covers 8 bases. Germline values: CDR1 SEHNR, CDR2 FQNEAQ (reference sequence). V dropped 5 bases and J dropped 11; count of bases not matched to a gene: 13. CDR3 size: 14 residues. The CDR3 DNA reads TGTGCCAGCAGCCGGGGACAGGCCCTCGCGTCGGCTTTCTTT. It yields the protein CASSRGQALASAFF.

This clonotype was detected only a few times. CDR3 protein: CASSLAGKGTQYF. For the CDR3, the DNA is TGCGCCAGCAGCTTGGCAGGAAAGGGGACCCAGTACTTC. V usage is TRBV5-1 and J usage is TRBJ2-5, with D unclear. V lost 0 bases and J 7 bases, leaving 10 bases between the germline ends. This CDR3 comprises 13 residues. Germline-derived CDR1 and CDR2 are SGHRS and YFSETQ.

The chain employs TRBV5-1 and TRBJ2-3, with 9 bases aligning to TRBD2. Germline V gene data show CDR1 as SGHRS and CDR2 as YFSETQ. Germline trimming cut 5 bases from V and 4 bases from J; bases unmatched to any gene: 5. CDR3 length equals 14 residues. This CDR3 reads CASRGGGGPDTQYF. The CDR3 nucleotides are TGCGCCAGCAGGGGCGGGGGGGGCCCAGATACGCAGTATTTT.

This clonotype was recorded a few times. The rearrangement uses TRBV10-3 and TRBJ2-7; 9 bases are a match to TRBD1. Germline CDR1 reads ENHRY; CDR2 reads SYGVKD. The V segment lost 0 bases and the J segment 1 base; nucleotides outside the gene matches: 4. This CDR3 is built from 16 residues. This chain's CDR3 is CAISESGTGPSYEQYF. CDR3 nucleotides: TGTGCCATCAGTGAGTCTGGGACAGGGCCATCCTACGAGCAGTACTTC.

This chain links TRBV20-1 with TRBJ2-7, with a possible D match to TRBD2 (5 bases). V dropped 0 bases and J dropped 3 bases, with 15 bases sitting between them. The CDR3 has 15 amino acids. Looked up from germline, CDR1 is DFQATT and CDR2 is SNEGSKA (reference sequence). DNA for the CDR3: TGCAGTGCTAGAGATGTGAGCGGCGGGTTCTACGAGCAGTACGTC. Translated: CSARDVSGGFYEQYV.

The table lists this clonotype with a few counts. The chain is built from TRBV5-1 and TRBJ2-7; D call uncertain. The CDR3 is 14 residues long. Germline V gene data show CDR1 as SGHRS and CDR2 as YFSETQ. V was trimmed by 0 bases and J by 0 bases, leaving 7 bases between them. CDR3 nucleotides: TGCGCCAGCAGCTTGGAATCCCACTCCTACGAGCAGTACTTC. It encodes CASSLESHSYEQYF.

This clonotype has more than one count but fewer than ten. The gene calls are TRBV20-1 and TRBJ2-3; no clear D. This CDR3 is 13 amino acids long. Germline V CDR1 and CDR2: DFQATT, SNEGSKA (reference sequence). V was shortened by 2 bases and J by 0 bases, with 6 bases between the two germline ends. The CDR3 coding sequence is TGCAGTGCTAGACCGCCTAGCACAGATACGCAGTATTTT. Amino acid sequence: CSARPPSTDTQYF.

This clonotype was counted only a few times. The chain has TRBV4-2 and TRBJ2-6, with D possibly TRBD2 on 7 matching bases. The V and J ends lost 4 bases and 0 bases respectively, with 13 bases between them. Germline loops: CDR1 LGHNA, CDR2 YNFKEQ. The CDR3 extends over 17 amino acids. The CDR3, as DNA: TGTGCCAGCAGCCCGGGGGGCTCCTCCTCTGGGGCCAACGTCCTGACTTTC. This codes for CASSPGGSSSGANVLTF.

There are a few counts of this clonotype. The gene calls are TRBV12-3 or TRBV12-4 and TRBJ1-5; tentative D call: TRBD1 (5 bases). V lost 7 bases to trimming and J lost 2 bases, with 9 bases between them. The CDR3 consists of 13 residues. The CDR3, as DNA: TGTGCCAGCACAGGGTATCGCAATCAGCCCCAGCATTTT. This sequence encodes CASTGYRNQPQHF.

In its sample, this clonotype was seen a few times. The gene calls are TRBV20-1 and TRBJ2-1; 13 nucleotides align to TRBD2. With V trimmed by 6 bases and J by 6 bases, 5 bases remained unmatched. The CDR3 has 14 residues. Germline assignment: CDR1 DFQATT and CDR2 SNEGSKA (reference sequence). The CDR3 spells CSAPTSGGANEQFF. The CDR3 nucleotides are TGCAGTGCCCCCACTAGCGGGGGGGCCAATGAGCAGTTCTTC.

The table lists this clonotype with a few counts. This rearrangement joins TRBV7-3 to TRBJ1-1, with unresolved D. CDR1 is SGHTA and CDR2 is FQGTGA in the germline V gene. V was trimmed by 6 bases and J by 1 base, leaving 12 bases between them. This CDR3 spans 14 amino acids. CDR3: CASRRAGRNTEAFF. DNA for the CDR3: TGTGCCAGCAGGCGCGCCGGACGGAACACTGAAGCTTTCTTT.

Only a few counts were recorded for this clonotype. The chain couples TRBV14 to TRBJ2-7; 8 nucleotides agree with TRBD2. The CDR3 is 15 residues long. J lost 3 bases, V lost 5 bases, and 9 bases had no gene match. CDR1 is SGHDN, CDR2 FVKESK, per germline. The CDR3 DNA is TGTGCCAGCAGCACCGGGGGGGGGTCATACTACGAGCAGTACTTC. Encoded protein: CASSTGGGSYYEQYF.

The rearrangement joins TRBV6-2 or TRBV6-3 to TRBJ1-5; D is undetermined. Trimming cost V 2 bases and J 4 bases, with 15 bases left between them. Germline CDR1 MNHEY, CDR2 SVGEGT. This CDR3 is 16 amino acids long. CDR3 in DNA: TGTGCCAGCAGTTACCCAACCAGGCAGCGGAATCAGCCCCAGCATTTT. Its protein is CASSYPTRQRNQPQHF.